A selection of T cell receptor beta chains follows, all from one sample in a study of blood T cell repertoires in COVID-19. Measured with immunoSEQ multiplex PCR; TCRdb has only the in-frame clones, and not every one. The repertoire consists of more than 75,000 clones, with about 88% occurring once and the leading ten covering 4.8%. Sequencing used peripheral blood. These receptors were obtained from a woman older than 75 with active COVID-19. CDR3s include the opening cysteine and the closing phenylalanine or tryptophan. Each record gives: J gene, D gene, CDR3 length, V gene, CDR3 protein. The D gene is left open where the match is weak.

>TRBJ2-7|TRBD1|14|TRBV3-1/TRBV3-2
CASSFSTGGYEQYF
>TRBJ2-5|.|12|TRBV7-2
CASSTPDRTQYF
>TRBJ1-1|TRBD1|14|TRBV29-1
CSVQPTGGNTEAFF
>TRBJ2-1|.|15|TRBV3-1/TRBV3-2
CASSSPGLGGSKQFF
>TRBJ2-3|.|17|TRBV6-6
CASSLNHRGIPTDTQYF
>TRBJ2-5|TRBD2|16|TRBV7-3
CASSLSGLAGQETQYF
>TRBJ2-3|.|14|TRBV7-3
CASSLTGLTDTQYF
>TRBJ1-4|.|14|TRBV10-3
CAISTGRDREKLFF
>TRBJ1-3|.|15|TRBV30
CAWSGGTHSGNTIYF
>TRBJ1-1|.|15|TRBV29-1
CSVEDIDRITPGAFF
>TRBJ1-6|.|14|TRBV30
CAWSVQGGYSPLHF
>TRBJ2-1|TRBD2|14|TRBV29-1
CSIRDWGGSNEQFF
>TRBJ2-5|.|13|TRBV28
CASRSNGRETQYF
>TRBJ2-7|TRBD2|12|TRBV7-2
CASRTSSYEQYF
>TRBJ1-2|.|15|TRBV6-5
CASSYSTGTTYGYTF
>TRBJ2-2|.|16|TRBV5-1
CASSLEVGDVTGELFF
>TRBJ1-2|.|15|TRBV19
CASSRASGANYGYTF
>TRBJ2-5|.|13|TRBV5-1
CASSLTGLSNQYF
>TRBJ1-2|.|12|TRBV6-2/TRBV6-3
CASSWGTYGYTF
>TRBJ2-1|TRBD2|19|TRBV15
CATSREDSGGQWSYNEQFF
>TRBJ1-1|.|14|TRBV18
CASSPRGMNTEAFF
>TRBJ1-1|.|13|TRBV6-5
CASSRQDHTEAFF
>TRBJ2-5|.|13|TRBV2
CASSWTLKETQYF
>TRBJ1-2|.|15|TRBV9
CASSSTQGVDYGYTF